This TCR beta chain was captured in a study of OX40 agonist ivuxolimab in advanced cancers. The wider study: While on treatment, patients had intravenous ivuxolimab at 0.01 to 10 mg/kg every 2 weeks.

Sequenced by immunoSEQ multiplex PCR; TCRdb stores in-frame clones only, minus some. The sample holds about 44,000 clones, around 94% seen once. This CDR3 is 15 amino acids long. After removal of 4 bases from V and 6 bases from J, the junction contained 9 bases not matched to a gene. Germline V gives CDR1 SGDLS, CDR2 YYNGEE. This sample comprised CD4+ or CD8+ T cells sorted from blood, obtained in a trial of the OX40 agonist ivuxolimab. The receptor's source is an adult with an advanced solid tumor such as melanoma, head and neck, liver or kidney cancer. The chain couples TRBV9 to TRBJ2-2, with TRBD2 matching 7 bases. Here the CDR3 reads CASSLSGIVAGELFF. For the CDR3, the DNA is TGTGCCAGCAGCCTCAGCGGGATAGTTGCCGGGGAGCTGTTTTTT.